The entry that follows covers one T cell receptor beta chain sequence. Its antigen remains unknown. The sample comes from a study of yellow fever vaccine responses in identical twins. General study points: After vaccination, twins' T cell response reportedly seemed partly convergent, partly personalized.

From the RT-PCR reads, TCRdb called clonotypes with MiXCR, one entry per CDR3 protein. The sample lists about 2,300 distinct CDR3 sequences, approximately 87% seen once, with 3.5% to 5% in the top ten. This CDR3 has 15 amino acids. Germline CDR1 and CDR2: MNHNS and SASEGT. V was clipped by 4 bases and J by 3 bases, with 12 bases between them. Sequencing used T cells from blood (PBMCs), unsorted or a sorted subset (not recorded which), obtained before or after yellow fever vaccination (not recorded which). The genes are TRBV6-1 and TRBJ1-4; D perhaps matches TRBD1 (5 bases). This sequence originates from a woman under 30 who received the yellow fever vaccine. CDR3 sequence reads: CASSVEAGSNEKLFF. The CDR3 DNA reads as TGTGCCAGCAGTGTGGAAGCAGGGTCTAATGAAAAACTGTTTTTT.